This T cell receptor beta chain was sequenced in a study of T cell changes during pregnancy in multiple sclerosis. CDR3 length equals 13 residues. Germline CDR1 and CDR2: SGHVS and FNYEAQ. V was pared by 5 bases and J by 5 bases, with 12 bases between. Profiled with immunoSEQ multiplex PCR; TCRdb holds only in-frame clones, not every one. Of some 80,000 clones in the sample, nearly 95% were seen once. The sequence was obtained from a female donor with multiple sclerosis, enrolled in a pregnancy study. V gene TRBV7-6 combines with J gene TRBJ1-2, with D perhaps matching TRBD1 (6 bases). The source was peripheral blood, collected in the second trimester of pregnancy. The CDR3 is CASSPPGEYGYTF. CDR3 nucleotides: TGTGCCAGCAGCCCCCCAGGGGAATATGGCTACACCTTC.